One T cell receptor beta chain is described in this entry. The data belong to a study of blood T cell repertoires in COVID-19. Assay: immunoSEQ multiplex PCR; the TCRdb copy retains only in-frame clones and omits some. The profile shows about 180,000 clones, 70% to 90% of them singletons. The V end was cut by 7 bases, the J end by 0 bases, with 15 bases between. The CDR3 is 16 amino acids. The germline V gene has CDR1 MDHEN and CDR2 SYDVKM. The sample consisted of peripheral blood. This chain links TRBV28 with TRBJ2-2; maybe TRBD2 (5 bases). The TCR sequence derives from a human donor with active or convalescent COVID-19. The donor label of this sample is uncertain. CDR3 DNA sequence: TGTGCCAGCACCCCGGCGGGTAGGGCGAACACCGGGGAGCTGTTTTTT. This encodes CASTPAGRANTGELFF.